This passage covers 15 T cell receptor beta chains from one sample sequenced in a study of shared clonotypes between healthy human individuals. TCRdb's table, derived via immunoSEQ multiplex PCR, lists solely in-frame clones and lacks some. The data hold 2 million to 2.5 million clones, with around 95% observed a single time. Sequenced input: naive CD4+ T cells sorted from blood. Subset noted: CD45RA+ positively selected. The source is a man aged 18 to 30 in good health.

This clone was picked up a small number of times. V gene TRBV6-4 combines with J gene TRBJ2-2; D gene uncertain. CDR3 length: 12 residues. With 2 bases removed from V and 2 bases from J, the gap between germline ends came to 0 bases. Per the germline V gene, CDR1 is MRHNA and CDR2 is SNTAGT. The CDR3 is CASSDNTGELFF. CDR3 DNA: TGTGCCAGCAGTGACAACACCGGGGAGCTGTTTTTT.

The count of this clone is one. The J gene is TRBJ2-7, the V gene TRBV7-6; 11 positions match TRBD2. The length of the CDR3 is 15 residues. V lost 5 bases and J lost 0; bases outside the gene matches: 3. Germline-derived CDR1 and CDR2 are SGHVS and FNYEAQ. The CDR3 spells CASSPGLADSYEQYF. CDR3 in DNA: TGTGCCAGCAGCCCGGGACTAGCGGACTCCTACGAGCAGTACTTC.

In the case of this clone: This sample also contains other DNA sequences that code for the same CDR3. The rearrangement links TRBV6-5 to TRBJ2-3, with D unclear. This CDR3 spans 12 amino acids. The ends were cut back, 6 bases at V and 0 bases at J, with 4 bases in the middle. The germline V gene encodes CDR1 MNHEY and CDR2 SVGAGI. The CDR3 nucleotides are TGTGCCAGCAGCAGAAGCACAGATACGCAGTATTTT. Translated: CASSRSTDTQYF.

This chain links TRBV6-4 with TRBJ2-7, with a weak D call TRBD1 (5 bases). Germline values: CDR1 MRHNA, CDR2 SNTAGT. V was pared by 0 bases and J by 6 bases, with 9 bases between. CDR3 length: 13 residues. The CDR3 DNA is TGTGCCAGCAGTGACTCCAGGGTTGGCGAGCAGTACTTC. It yields the protein CASSDSRVGEQYF.

The J gene is TRBJ2-7, the V gene TRBV5-1; 9 nucleotides agree with TRBD2. Germline CDR1 is SGHRS and CDR2 is YFSETQ. V gave up 4 bases and J gave up 3 bases; unmatched junction bases: 5. The CDR3 is 14 residues long. CDR3 protein: CASSPSGIVYEQYF. The CDR3 DNA reads as TGCGCCAGCAGCCCTAGCGGGATAGTCTACGAGCAGTACTTC.

This clone has just a few counts. The chain recombines TRBV6-1 with TRBJ1-5, with D unclear. CDR3 length equals 12 residues. CDR1 is MNHNS and CDR2 is SASEGT in the germline V gene. The V end lost 2 bases, the J end lost 6 bases, and 5 bases lay between the germline ends. The CDR3 DNA follows: TGTGCCAGCAGTGAACGGTTTCAGCCCCAGCATTTT. This codes for CASSERFQPQHF.

This clone was counted once. This rearrangement joins TRBV6-5 to TRBJ2-3; TRBD2 matches at 7 bases. V gave up 2 bases and J gave up 1 base; unmatched junction bases: 3. Germline CDR1 reads MNHEY; CDR2 reads SVGAGI. The CDR3 is 15 residues long. In DNA form, the CDR3 reads TGTGCCAGCAGTTACGTGGGGGGGGGCACAGATACGCAGTATTTT. Residues: CASSYVGGGTDTQYF.

The gene calls are TRBV5-8 and TRBJ2-5, with D perhaps given as TRBD1 or TRBD2 (6 bases each). Germline V lookup: CDR1 SGHTS, CDR2 YDEGEE. V was shortened by 7 bases and J by 5 bases, with 21 bases between the two germline ends. The CDR3 is made up of 15 amino acids. The CDR3 DNA is TGTGCCAGCCGGCGGAGGGGACACCAGGGTGAGACCCAGTACTTC. Translating it yields CASRRRGHQGETQYF. Variable domain in full (rest from reference TRBV5-8 and TRBJ2-5): EAGVTQSPTHLIKTRGQQATLRCSPISGHTSVYWYQQALGLGLQFLLWYDEGEERNRGNFPPRFSGRQFPNYSSELNVNALELEDSALYLCASRRRGHQGETQYFGPGTRLLVL.

This chain connects TRBV19 to TRBJ2-7; 7 nucleotides align to TRBD1. This CDR3 has 13 amino acids. CDR1 LNHDA and CDR2 SQIVND come from the germline V gene (reference sequence). Unmatched junction bases numbered 3, after V lost 5 bases and J lost 2 bases. The CDR3: CASSQQGTYEQYF. The CDR3, as DNA: TGTGCCAGTAGTCAACAGGGGACCTACGAGCAGTACTTC.

Comment on this clone: Other nucleotide sequences from this sample produce the same CDR3. This rearrangement joins TRBV30 to TRBJ1-2; 10 positions agree with TRBD1. The CDR3 has 14 amino acids. V shed 4 bases and J 3 bases; nucleotides not matched to a gene: 5. Germline CDR1 is GTSNPN and CDR2 is SVGIG (reference sequence). CDR3 bases: TGTGCCTGGACCCCGGACAGGGGGGACTATGGCTACACCTTC. Its translation: CAWTPDRGDYGYTF.

The chain uses TRBV5-1 and TRBJ2-5, with 8 bases identical to TRBD2. Germline V gene lookup returns CDR1 SGHRS and CDR2 YFSETQ. The CDR3 spans 13 residues. The ends lost 4 bases at V and 5 bases at J; junction bases unmatched: 4. Here the CDR3 DNA reads TGCGCCAGCAGCGGGACTAGTGAGGAGACCCAGTACTTC. Protein sequence: CASSGTSEETQYF.

The chain links TRBV18 to TRBJ2-1, with a tentative D call TRBD2 (5 bases). The V gene's germline CDR1 is KGHSH and CDR2 LQKENI. The germline V and J ends were trimmed by 3 bases and 7 bases, with 16 bases remaining between them. The CDR3 spans 15 residues. Here the CDR3 reads CASSPSGPGWNEQFF. CDR3 nucleotide sequence: TGTGCCAGCTCACCCTCTGGCCCGGGGTGGAATGAGCAGTTCTTC.

J is TRBJ1-4 and V is TRBV4-3, with D perhaps matching TRBD1 (6 bases). Trimming removed 3 bases from V and 8 bases from J, with 16 bases in between. This CDR3 has 15 amino acids. The germline gives CDR1 LGHNA, CDR2 YSLEER. CDR3 bases: TGCGCCAGCAGCCAGGAGGACAGAGGCAGCGAAAAACTGTTTTTT. Amino acids: CASSQEDRGSEKLFF.

This chain uses TRBV10-3 with TRBJ2-3; D is ambiguous. This CDR3 is built from 15 residues. V dropped 7 bases and J dropped 0 bases, with 14 bases sitting between them. Germline V gene data show CDR1 as ENHRY and CDR2 as SYGVKD. In DNA, the CDR3 is TGTGCCATCACTCGAAGCCCGGAGAGCACAGATACGCAGTATTTT. Translated, it gives CAITRSPESTDTQYF.

About this clone: Other DNA sequences from this sample encode an identical CDR3 as well. The chain is built from TRBV5-4 and TRBJ1-6; D not resolved. Per germline, CDR1 SGHNT and CDR2 YYREEE (reference sequence). The CDR3 sequence is 12 residues long. V was clipped by 2 bases and J by 10 bases, with 7 bases between them. The CDR3 spells CASSLWESPLHF. The CDR3 region has the DNA TGTGCCAGCAGCTTATGGGAATCACCCCTCCACTTT.